One sample yielded the 24 T cell receptor beta chains listed below, sequenced in a study of blood T cells in healthy people across ages. Sample-barcoded 5' priming and a J-beta primer mix drove a second PCR of 7 to 11 cycles. TCRdb re-called the 5' RACE reads with MiXCR, one entry per CDR3 protein. The sample consists of 500,000 to 650,000 distinct CDR3 sequences, about 27% of them appearing once. This same sample was also taken into another study, of T cells of mothers and their children.

The sample taken for sequencing was blood. All receptors derive from a boy younger than 10 in good health.

The chain carries TRBV7-3 and TRBJ2-6; D may be TRBD1 (5 bases). From germline, CDR1 is SGHTA and CDR2 FQGTGA. The V end was cut by 0 bases, the J end by 2 bases, with 8 bases between. The CDR3 consists of 16 residues. The CDR3 protein is CASSLTGRAGANVLTF. In DNA form, the CDR3 reads TGTGCCAGCAGCTTAACGGGCAGGGCTGGGGCCAACGTCCTGACTTTC.

This CDR3 reads CASNMGQVSNQPQHF. DNA for the CDR3: TGTGCCAGCAATATGGGACAGGTTAGCAATCAGCCCCAGCATTTT. The chain has TRBV12-3 or TRBV12-4 and TRBJ1-5, with 8 bases aligning to TRBD1. V dropped 7 bases and J dropped 0; count of bases not matched to a gene: 5. The CDR3 is 15 amino acids.

The J gene is TRBJ2-3, the V gene TRBV12-5; unclear D gene. Trimming removed 8 bases from V and 3 bases from J, with 6 bases in between. Germline V gene data show CDR1 as LGHNT and CDR2 as FRNRAP. This CDR3 is built from 11 residues. The CDR3 DNA reads as TGTGCTAGTCCCCTAACAGATACGCAGTATTTT. Its translation is CASPLTDTQYF.

The chain has TRBV6-5 and TRBJ2-2; TRBD1 matches 9 bases. The CDR3 has 19 residues. Germline CDR1 reads MNHEY; CDR2 reads SVGAGI. Germline trimming cut 3 bases from V and 0 bases from J; bases unmatched to any gene: 11. The CDR3 DNA follows: TGTGCCAGCAGTTATAAAGGGTTCTGGGACAGGGCGAACACCGGGGAGCTGTTTTTT. Protein: CASSYKGFWDRANTGELFF.

The genes are TRBV5-1 and TRBJ2-1; D may match TRBD1 or TRBD2 (5 bases each). Germline V gene lookup returns CDR1 SGHRS and CDR2 YFSETQ. The CDR3 totals 14 residues. Trimming shortened V by 4 bases and J by 3 bases, and 11 bases separated the two germline ends. CDR3 nucleotides: TGCGCCAGCAGCAATCGGGACCTCTACAATGAGCAGTTCTTC. It specifies CASSNRDLYNEQFF.

This clonotype was observed a handful of times. The V call is TRBV4-1, the J call TRBJ2-1; no clear D gene. The germline V and J ends were trimmed by 4 bases and 2 bases, with 9 bases remaining between them. CDR3 length equals 14 residues. The germline V gene has CDR1 MGHRA and CDR2 YSYEKL. Here the CDR3 DNA reads TGCGCCAGCAGCCCCCTAGTTGCCTACAATGAGCAGTTCTTC. Translating gives CASSPLVAYNEQFF.

This clonotype was picked up a small number of times. V usage is TRBV20-1 and J usage is TRBJ2-1; TRBD2 agrees at 14 bases. CDR3 size: 18 residues. V shed 2 bases, J shed 4 bases, and the junction held 10 bases outside the gene matches. Germline V CDR1 and CDR2: DFQATT, SNEGSKA (reference sequence). CDR3 DNA: TGCAGTGCTAGATGGGGACTAGCGGGAGTTTACTCATACAATGAGCAGTTCTTC. Translating gives CSARWGLAGVYSYNEQFF.

V is TRBV7-8 and J is TRBJ2-1, with 9 bases that match TRBD1. The CDR3 contains 16 residues. Germline lookup yields CDR1 SGHVS and CDR2 FQNEAQ. J lost 0 bases, V lost 4 bases, and 4 bases had no gene match. CDR3 coding DNA: TGTGCCAGCAGCTGGGCGGACAGGGGCTCCTACAATGAGCAGTTCTTC. Amino acid sequence: CASSWADRGSYNEQFF. Supplemented by reference TRBV7-8 and TRBJ2-1, the full variable domain reads GAGVSQSPRYKVAKRGQDVALRCDPISGHVSLFWYQQALGQGPEFLTYFQNEAQLDKSGLPSDRFFAERPEGSVSTLKIQRTQQEDSAVYLCASSWADRGSYNEQFFGPGTRLTVL.

This clonotype was detected only a few times. The chain uses TRBV4-1 and TRBJ2-2; a weak D match, TRBD2 (6 bases). The CDR3 length is 15 residues. The V end was cut by 4 bases, the J end by 5 bases, with 14 bases between. Germline-derived CDR1 and CDR2 are MGHRA and YSYEKL. The CDR3 region is CASSPERARTGELFF. Here the CDR3 DNA reads TGCGCCAGCAGCCCCGAGCGGGCGAGGACCGGGGAGCTGTTTTTT.

The chain recombines TRBV6-6 with TRBJ2-2; a possible D gene is TRBD1 (6 bases). The CDR3 consists of 16 residues. Looked up from germline, CDR1 is MNHNY and CDR2 is SVGAGI (reference sequence). V dropped 2 bases and J dropped 0 bases, with 10 bases sitting between them. CDR3 nucleotide sequence: TGTGCCAGCAGTTACCAGGGGTTTCCGAACACCGGGGAGCTGTTTTTT. Amino acid sequence: CASSYQGFPNTGELFF.

The chain links TRBV5-1 to TRBJ2-5, with D unresolved. Judging by the DNA end, TRBJ2-1 fits better; the J call may be wrong. The germline V gene has CDR1 SGHRS and CDR2 YFSETQ. The length of the CDR3 is 14 residues. The CDR3 DNA is TGCGCCAGCAGTCAGACGGCTAGTGCCCATGAGCAGTTCTTC. The encoded protein is CASSQTASAHEQFF.

The rearrangement joins TRBV5-1 to TRBJ1-2; 9 bases fit TRBD1. CDR1 and CDR2 (germline): SGHRS, YFSETQ. The V gene end was trimmed by 1 base and the J gene end by 8 bases; junction bases not matched to a gene: 0. CDR3 size: 12 residues. This chain's CDR3 is CASSLTGGGYTF. The DNA of the CDR3 is TGCGCCAGCAGCTTGACAGGGGGCGGCTACACCTTC.

This clonotype was seen a handful of times. The CDR3: CASSATGSKKTQYF. CDR3 nucleotide sequence: TGTGCCAGCAGCGCCACAGGGAGTAAGAAGACCCAGTACTTC. The chain uses TRBV9 and TRBJ2-5, with TRBD1 as a possible D gene (6 bases). CDR3 length: 14 amino acids. The germline CDR1 and CDR2 sequences are SGDLS and YYNGEE. V dropped 3 bases and J dropped 6 bases, with 15 bases sitting between them.

The CDR3 bases are TGTGCCAGCAGTCTAACAGGGGGCGCATGGAATGAGCAGTTCTTC. Translated, it gives CASSLTGGAWNEQFF. The chain couples TRBV27 to TRBJ2-1; 9 nucleotides match TRBD1. The germline V gene has CDR1 MNHEY and CDR2 SMNVEV (reference sequence). The V and J ends lost 5 bases and 7 bases, in that order; junction bases with no gene match: 9. The CDR3 covers 15 residues.

The chain has TRBV12-3 or TRBV12-4 and TRBJ2-1; the match to TRBD2 covers 9 bases. Trimming cost V 2 bases and J 3 bases; bases outside gene matches: 2. The CDR3 has 15 amino acids. CDR3 bases: TGTGCCAGCAGTTTACTAGCGGGATTCTACAATGAGCAGTTCTTC. It specifies CASSLLAGFYNEQFF.

The V and J genes are TRBV7-8 and TRBJ2-7; 8 nucleotides match TRBD1. Unmatched junction bases numbered 13, after V lost 5 bases and J lost 4 bases. The germline gives CDR1 SGHVS, CDR2 FQNEAQ. The CDR3 is made up of 16 amino acids. The CDR3 spells CASSPRTGLSSYEQYF. Written as DNA, the CDR3 is TGTGCCAGCAGCCCACGGACAGGGCTGAGCTCTTACGAGCAGTACTTC. The full variable domain, completed using reference TRBV7-8 and TRBJ2-7, is GAGVSQSPRYKVAKRGQDVALRCDPISGHVSLFWYQQALGQGPEFLTYFQNEAQLDKSGLPSDRFFAERPEGSVSTLKIQRTQQEDSAVYLCASSPRTGLSSYEQYFGPGTRLTVT.

V is TRBV4-1 and J is TRBJ2-5; TRBD2 matches at 8 bases. Germline V gene data show CDR1 as MGHRA and CDR2 as YSYEKL. The CDR3 extends over 13 amino acids. V shed 8 bases, J shed 11 bases, and the junction held 13 bases outside the gene matches. The CDR3 DNA reads TGCGCCAGCGCGCGGCCGGGGGGGATGGAGCAGTACTTC. Translation: CASARPGGMEQYF.

The chain carries TRBV29-1 and TRBJ1-3; D possibly corresponds to TRBD1 (6 bases). The germline V gene encodes CDR1 SQVTM and CDR2 ANQGSEA. The CDR3 runs to 15 residues. V was trimmed by 6 bases and J by 0 bases, leaving 15 bases between them. CDR3: CSVTGGHVSGNTIYF. The CDR3 DNA follows: TGCAGCGTGACGGGGGGACACGTCTCTGGAAACACCATATATTTT.

The chain joins TRBV3-1 to TRBJ2-2; D possibly uses TRBD1 or TRBD2 (6 bases each). The CDR3 is 18 residues long. The germline CDR1 and CDR2 sequences are LGHDT and YNNKEL (reference sequence). V was shortened by 1 base and J by 0 bases, with 15 bases between the two germline ends. The CDR3 region is CASSQVSGGNPNTGELFF. The CDR3 coding sequence is TGTGCCAGCAGCCAAGTTTCCGGGGGCAACCCGAACACCGGGGAGCTGTTTTTT. Based on the CDR3 plus reference TRBV3-1 and TRBJ2-2, the full variable domain is DTAVSQTPKYLVTQMGNDKSIKCEQNLGHDTMYWYKQDSKKFLKIMFSYNNKELIINETVPNRFSPKSPDKAHLNLHINSLELGDSAVYFCASSQVSGGNPNTGELFFGEGSRLTVL.

There are a few counts of this clonotype. The CDR3 spells CASSARAGGSETQYF. The CDR3 DNA reads as TGTGCCAGCAGTGCGAGGGCAGGGGGCTCAGAGACCCAGTACTTC. This rearrangement joins TRBV25-1 to TRBJ2-5, with 8 positions matching TRBD1. With V trimmed by 4 bases and J by 4 bases, 8 bases remained unmatched. Germline CDR1 reads MGHDK; CDR2 reads SYGVNS. The CDR3 sequence is 15 residues long.

The J gene is TRBJ1-1, the V gene TRBV13; 7 bases map to TRBD1. Germline V gene lookup returns CDR1 PRHDT and CDR2 FYEKMQ (reference sequence). CDR3 size: 17 residues. J gave up 3 bases and V 4 bases, and 14 bases lay outside the gene matches. The DNA for the CDR3 is TGTGCCAGCAGCTCCAAGACAGGGTGGGGTTTTGACACTGAAGCTTTCTTT. This encodes CASSSKTGWGFDTEAFF.

V gene TRBV27 combines with J gene TRBJ2-3, with unresolved D. Trimming pared 5 bases from V and 5 bases from J, leaving 11 bases between. Per germline, CDR1 MNHEY and CDR2 SMNVEV (reference sequence). This CDR3 has 13 amino acids. CDR3 residues: CASSPTLGDTQYF. In DNA, the CDR3 is TGTGCCAGCAGTCCTACACTGGGAGATACGCAGTATTTT.

This clonotype showed up just a few times. The chain uses TRBV12-5 and TRBJ2-5; a possible D gene is TRBD2 (6 bases). TRBJ2-7 explains the end of the DNA better; the J call may be wrong. The CDR3 extends over 16 amino acids. Germline assignment: CDR1 LGHNT and CDR2 FRNRAP. The CDR3 nucleotides read TGTGCTAGTGGTTTTAATTTGGAGGGCCATGGGAACGAGCAGTACTTC. Amino acid sequence: CASGFNLEGHGNEQYF.

This clonotype has more than one count but fewer than ten. The rearrangement joins TRBV10-3 to TRBJ2-5, with 7 bases aligning to TRBD1. The CDR3 has 13 amino acids. J lost 3 bases, V lost 2 bases, and 0 bases had no gene match. Germline assignment: CDR1 ENHRY and CDR2 SYGVKD. The CDR3 sequence: CAISETGEETQYF. The CDR3, as DNA: TGTGCCATCAGTGAGACAGGGGAAGAGACCCAGTACTTC.